A selection of T cell receptor beta chains follows, all from one sample in a study of CD8+ T cells in alopecia areata. Clones were read by immunoSEQ multiplex PCR, and TCRdb kept only the in-frame ones, dropping some. Among 200,000 to 250,000 clones listed, around 65% were seen once. The source material was CD4+ T cells sorted from blood, sampled at week 4, from a patient treated with tofacitinib. The receptors come from a human donor with alopecia areata. Each CDR3 is given with its conserved first and last residue. The order of the fields is J gene, clone size, D gene, V gene, CDR3 DNA, CDR3 protein. The D gene is left open where the match is weak. Clone size is shown for a subset of rows, as once, few, many or a class of expanded clone.

TRBJ2-5,NA,NA,TRBV15,TGTGCCACCAGCTCCTCGGGGTACCAAGAGACCCAGTACTTC,CATSSSGYQETQYF
TRBJ2-7,NA,NA,TRBV20-1,TGCAGTGCTAGAGAGGGCGGGATGCAGTACTTC,CSAREGGMQYF
TRBJ1-5,NA,TRBD1,TRBV29-1,TGCAGCGTCGGACAGGGAGGCCAGCCCCAGCATTTT,CSVGQGGQPQHF
TRBJ2-5,NA,NA,TRBV5-6,TGTGCCAGCCACAGCGGTGTAAAAGAGACCCAGTACTTC,CASHSGVKETQYF
TRBJ2-3,NA,NA,TRBV10-1,TGCGCCAGCAGTGAGAGGACCTTCACAGATACGCAGTATTTT,CASSERTFTDTQYF
TRBJ2-7,few,TRBD1,TRBV18,TGTGCCAGCTCACCCCCCGGGACAGGGGCCTACGAGCAGTACTTC,CASSPPGTGAYEQYF
TRBJ1-4,NA,TRBD1,TRBV6-5,TGTGCCAGCAGTCCCGCCGGACAGGCTAATGAAAAACTGTTTTTT,CASSPAGQANEKLFF
TRBJ1-1,NA,NA,TRBV7-2,TGTGCCAGCAGCCTACTTGGGGTGAACACTGAAGCTTTCTTT,CASSLLGVNTEAFF
TRBJ2-7,few,NA,TRBV4-2,TGTGCCAGCAGCCAAGAAGGAGGGAACTACGAGCAGTACTTC,CASSQEGGNYEQYF
TRBJ1-2,NA,NA,TRBV7-9,TGTGCCAGCAGCACAGGCGCAGGGAGTCACTATGGCTACACCTTC,CASSTGAGSHYGYTF
TRBJ2-5,NA,NA,TRBV4-3,TGCGCCAGCAGCCAAGGGGGAGTTCGGGGATCCGAGACCCAGTACTTC,CASSQGGVRGSETQYF
TRBJ2-1,few,NA,TRBV6-5,TGTGCCAGCAGTGGGACGACGGACAATGAGCAGTTCTTC,CASSGTTDNEQFF
TRBJ1-1,NA,TRBD1,TRBV4-2,TGTGCCAGCAGCCAAGAGATCAGGGGGTTGGACACTGAAGCTTTCTTT,CASSQEIRGLDTEAFF
TRBJ2-1,NA,NA,TRBV7-9,TGTGCCAGCAGCTTACTAGCCGGATCGGATGAGCAGTTCTTC,CASSLLAGSDEQFF
TRBJ2-3,NA,TRBD2,TRBV29-1,TGCAGCGTTGATTCGCGGGGGGTAACAGATACGCAGTATTTT,CSVDSRGVTDTQYF
TRBJ2-2,NA,NA,TRBV30,TGTGCCTGGAGACGGGGTTACACCGGGGAGCTGTTTTTT,CAWRRGYTGELFF
TRBJ1-2,NA,NA,TRBV5-1,TGCGCCAGCAGCTTGGACGACAACTATGGCTACACCTTC,CASSLDDNYGYTF
TRBJ1-2,NA,NA,TRBV6-5,TGTGCCAGCAGTTACTCGGGGGGGTATGGCTACACCTTC,CASSYSGGYGYTF
TRBJ2-5,NA,NA,TRBV29-1,TGCAGCGTTGCCCCAGGACAAGAGACCCAGTACTTC,CSVAPGQETQYF
TRBJ2-6,NA,NA,TRBV5-8,TGTGCCAGCAGCATGCCCAGGAGCTCTGGGGCCAACGTCCTGACTTTC,CASSMPRSSGANVLTF
TRBJ2-5,NA,NA,TRBV30,TGTGCATGGACAGTAGGAGAGACCCAGTACTTC,CAWTVGETQYF
TRBJ2-1,NA,NA,TRBV19,TGTGCCAGTTCAGGATATGGACGTGAGCAGTTCTTC,CASSGYGREQFF
TRBJ2-2,NA,NA,TRBV5-4,TGTGCCAGCAGCTCTTCTAGACCGGGACACACCGGGGAGCTGTTTTTT,CASSSSRPGHTGELFF
TRBJ1-1,NA,NA,TRBV30,TGTGCCTGGAGTGTCAGGGAGAACACTGAAGCTTTCTTT,CAWSVRENTEAFF
TRBJ1-2,NA,NA,TRBV4-2,TGTGCCAGCAGCCAAGTTGAAGGGAATGACTACACCTTC,CASSQVEGNDYTF
TRBJ2-7,NA,NA,TRBV10-3,TGTGCCATCAGTCCGGGACTGATAGCCTACGAGCAGTACTTC,CAISPGLIAYEQYF
TRBJ1-4,NA,NA,TRBV30,TGTGCCTGGAGTCACGGAACTGCTGAAAAACTGTTTTTT,CAWSHGTAEKLFF
TRBJ1-1,NA,TRBD1,TRBV29-1,TGCAGCGTAGCCCTTGACAGGGGAGTAACTGAAGCTTTCTTT,CSVALDRGVTEAFF
TRBJ2-1,few,TRBD2,TRBV5-1,TGCGCCAGCAGCCCCAGGACTAGCGGGCGAGCCTACAATGAGCAGTTCTTC,CASSPRTSGRAYNEQFF
TRBJ1-2,NA,TRBD1,TRBV11-2,TGTGCCAGCAGCTTAGGACAGGGCGGTGGCTACACCTTC,CASSLGQGGGYTF
TRBJ1-1,NA,TRBD1,TRBV2,TGTGCCAGCAGGGACAGGGATCTCATGAACACTGAAGCTTTCTTT,CASRDRDLMNTEAFF
TRBJ2-2,NA,NA,TRBV4-2,TGTGCCAGCAGCCAAGTAACTGTTACCGGGGAGCTGTTTTTT,CASSQVTVTGELFF
TRBJ1-1,few,TRBD1,TRBV25-1,TGTGCCAGCGTAAAAGGGGGCAACACTGAAGCTTTCTTT,CASVKGGNTEAFF
TRBJ2-5,NA,TRBD1,TRBV29-1,TGCAGCGCCGCTGGTAGTGGACAGGGGCACCAAGAGACCCAGTACTTC,CSAAGSGQGHQETQYF
TRBJ1-2,NA,NA,TRBV10-3,TGTGCCATCAGTTCCGGGACTAACTATGGCTACACCTTC,CAISSGTNYGYTF
TRBJ1-1,NA,NA,TRBV4-2,TGTGCCAGCAGCCGACAGGTCTGGACTGAAGCTTTCTTT,CASSRQVWTEAFF
TRBJ2-5,NA,NA,TRBV4-3,TGCGCCAGCAGCCAAGGCACAGGGAGGGAGACCCAGTACTTC,CASSQGTGRETQYF
TRBJ1-1,NA,NA,TRBV25-1,TGTGCCAGCAGTGCTCAGCGACATGAAGCTTTCTTT,CASSAQRHEAFF
TRBJ2-6,NA,NA,TRBV6-5,TGTGCCAGCAGTTCGAACTCTGGGGCCAACGTCCTGACTTTC,CASSSNSGANVLTF
TRBJ1-1,NA,NA,TRBV7-9,TGTGCCAGCAGCTTAGTGGGGGGCGTAACTGAAGCTTTCTTT,CASSLVGGVTEAFF